A single sample gave rise to the 22 T cell receptor beta chains below, sequenced in a study of blood T cell repertoires in COVID-19. Method: immunoSEQ multiplex PCR; TCRdb's copy keeps in-frame clones and lacks some. Of about 190,000 clones listed, 88% are singletons. Material: peripheral blood. Receptor source: a woman aged 40 to 55 who had recovered from COVID-19.

The J gene is TRBJ2-7, the V gene TRBV19, with a weak D call TRBD1 (5 bases). CDR1 and CDR2 from the germline V gene are LNHDA and SQIVND (reference sequence). V dropped 0 bases and J dropped 2 bases, with 8 bases sitting between them. The CDR3 is 14 amino acids. CDR3 sequence: CASSIDQGAYEQYF. In DNA form, the CDR3 reads TGTGCCAGTAGTATAGATCAAGGGGCCTACGAGCAGTACTTC.

The rearrangement links TRBV4-2 to TRBJ1-1, with D unclear. Germline V gene sequence: CDR1 LGHNA, CDR2 YNFKEQ. Trimming stripped 1 base from V and 6 bases from J, with 9 bases between. The CDR3 is made up of 13 amino acids. CDR3 protein: CASSQAGLSEAFF. In DNA form, the CDR3 reads TGTGCCAGCAGCCAAGCCGGGTTGTCTGAAGCTTTCTTT.

The V and J genes are TRBV27 and TRBJ1-1; 9 bases match TRBD1. CDR3 length equals 17 residues. CDR1 is MNHEY, CDR2 SMNVEV, per germline (reference sequence). With 4 bases clipped from V and 0 bases from J, the junction kept 9 bases outside the gene matches. The CDR3, as DNA: TGTGCCAGCAGTTATAACAGGGGGCAGGGAATGAACACTGAAGCTTTCTTT. It encodes CASSYNRGQGMNTEAFF.

This chain's CDR3 is CASSFRDREADTEAFF. The CDR3 DNA sequence: TGTGCCAGCAGTTTCCGGGACAGGGAGGCGGACACTGAAGCTTTCTTT. The J gene is TRBJ1-1, the V gene TRBV27; 9 bases fit TRBD1. J lost 3 bases, V lost 3 bases, and 8 bases had no gene match. Germline V gene sequence: CDR1 MNHEY, CDR2 SMNVEV (reference sequence). The CDR3 is 16 residues long.

The chain carries TRBV10-1 and TRBJ1-1; weak D call: TRBD1 (6 bases). This CDR3 is 17 amino acids long. V shed 3 bases and J shed 6 bases, with 23 bases lying between them. Germline V lookup: CDR1 WNHNN, CDR2 SYGVQD (reference sequence). The CDR3 nucleotides are TGCGCCAGCAGTGAAAAACTTTTGGGCCAGGGGCAGCCTGAAGCTTTCTTT. It codes for CASSEKLLGQGQPEAFF.

The rearrangement links TRBV7-2 to TRBJ2-3, with 10 bases lining up with TRBD2. This CDR3 region has 16 residues. Germline V gene data show CDR1 as SGHTA and CDR2 as FQGNSA. V was pared by 0 bases and J by 5 bases, with 5 bases of the junction left unmatched. The CDR3 bases are TGTGCCAGCAGCTTAGCCCTAGCGGGAGTTAGAGATACGCAGTATTTT. This gives the protein CASSLALAGVRDTQYF.

The chain couples TRBV29-1 to TRBJ2-1, with D unresolved. The CDR3 spans 14 residues. Per germline, CDR1 SQVTM and CDR2 ANQGSEA. Between the trimmed V and J ends, which lost 5 bases and 6 bases, there was a span of 17 bases. CDR3 sequence: CSVTYSTRRNEQFF. CDR3 DNA sequence: TGCAGCGTTACTTACTCAACGCGTCGCAATGAGCAGTTCTTC.

This clone was recorded only once. The chain couples TRBV5-8 to TRBJ1-2; the match to TRBD1 covers 10 bases. Unmatched junction bases numbered 2, after V lost 2 bases and J lost 4 bases. The CDR3 is 14 amino acids. Looked up from germline, CDR1 is SGHTS and CDR2 is YDEGEE. CDR3 DNA sequence: TGTGCCAGCAGCTTCAGGGACAGGGGCTATGGCTACACCTTC. Its translation is CASSFRDRGYGYTF.

This chain uses TRBV7-9 with TRBJ1-5; 8 bases fit TRBD1. Per germline, CDR1 SEHNR and CDR2 FQNEAQ (reference sequence). The J segment lost 6 bases and the V segment lost 4 bases, leaving 8 bases of the junction unmatched. CDR3 length equals 15 residues. The CDR3 DNA reads TGTGCCAGCAGCTCAACCGGGACAGGCATTCAGCCCCAGCATTTT. Residues: CASSSTGTGIQPQHF.

Turning to this clone: Other DNA sequences within the sample encode an identical CDR3. The rearrangement links TRBV27 to TRBJ1-2; D possibly corresponds to TRBD1 (5 bases). The germline V and J ends were trimmed by 2 bases and 6 bases, with 10 bases remaining between them. Germline CDR1 reads MNHEY; CDR2 reads SMNVEV (reference sequence). CDR3 length: 13 residues. The DNA for the CDR3 is TGTGCCAGCAGTTTAGGGGGAGGGGATGGCTACACCTTC. It encodes CASSLGGGDGYTF.

This clone is a singleton in its sample. The V gene is TRBV6-6, the J gene TRBJ1-4; 8 nucleotides agree with TRBD1. CDR3 length: 15 amino acids. The germline gives CDR1 MNHNY, CDR2 SVGAGI (reference sequence). The V and J ends lost 5 bases and 8 bases, in that order; junction bases with no gene match: 10. This CDR3 reads CASSHKQGGAEKLFF. The CDR3 DNA sequence: TGTGCCAGCAGTCACAAACAGGGGGGGGCCGAAAAACTGTTTTTT.

The chain is built from TRBV3-1 (or the pseudogene TRBV3-2) and TRBJ2-7; D is uncertain. CDR1 LGHDT and CDR2 YNNKEL come from the germline V gene (reference sequence). The V gene lost 4 bases and the J gene lost 1 base, with 5 bases spanning the gap. CDR3 size: 12 residues. The CDR3 region has the DNA TGTGCCAGCAGCCTTAGATCCTACGAGCAGTACTTC. It specifies CASSLRSYEQYF.

Here the CDR3 reads CASSAPGRAGSSYEQYF. The CDR3 DNA follows: TGTGCCAGCAGTGCCCCCGGCCGTGCAGGATCCTCCTACGAGCAGTACTTC. The V call is TRBV28, the J call TRBJ2-7; D remains unclear. The CDR3 totals 17 residues. CDR1 MDHEN and CDR2 SYDVKM come from the germline V gene. With 5 bases removed from V and 0 bases from J, the gap between germline ends came to 20 bases.

The chain uses TRBV28 and TRBJ1-5; 8 positions match TRBD1. The CDR3 is made up of 16 amino acids. The V gene's germline CDR1 is MDHEN and CDR2 SYDVKM. J lost 9 bases, V lost 3 bases, and 13 bases had no gene match. The CDR3 bases are TGTGCCAGCAGTTTCCTTGACAGGGGAGATTTTTTGCCCCAGCATTTT. Amino acid sequence: CASSFLDRGDFLPQHF.

The rearrangement uses TRBV6-4 and TRBJ1-1, with a weak D call TRBD1 (6 bases). The germline gives CDR1 MRHNA, CDR2 SNTAGT. The V gene lost 5 bases and the J gene lost 1 base, with 11 bases spanning the gap. This CDR3 comprises 14 residues. CDR3 nucleotide sequence: TGTGCCAGCAGTCGGACAGCGAGGAACACTGAAGCTTTCTTT. It translates to CASSRTARNTEAFF.

This chain uses TRBV19 with TRBJ2-2; 12 bases map to TRBD2. The CDR3 contains 18 residues. The J segment lost 4 bases and the V segment lost 1 base, leaving 7 bases of the junction unmatched. In germline, CDR1 is LNHDA, CDR2 SQIVND (reference sequence). CDR3 DNA sequence: TGTGCCAGTAGTATAGGGGCTAGCGGGAGGGCCTTCACCGGGGAGCTGTTTTTT. It specifies CASSIGASGRAFTGELFF.

The genes are TRBV6-5 and TRBJ1-2, with D maybe TRBD1 (5 bases). The V end was cut by 6 bases, the J end by 7 bases, with 15 bases between. In germline, CDR1 is MNHEY, CDR2 SVGAGI. This CDR3 contains 13 residues. The CDR3 region is CASSPRVNGGYTF. For the CDR3, the DNA is TGTGCCAGCAGCCCCAGGGTTAACGGTGGCTACACCTTC.

This rearrangement joins TRBV9 to TRBJ1-4, with D maybe TRBD1 (5 bases). V lost 0 bases to trimming and J lost 3 bases, with 12 bases between them. The CDR3 spans 16 residues. CDR1 and CDR2 (germline): SGDLS, YYNGEE. CDR3 in DNA: TGTGCCAGCAGCGTAGCGGGGGGGAGAGCTAATGAAAAACTGTTTTTT. Translating gives CASSVAGGRANEKLFF.

The chain carries TRBV5-8 and TRBJ2-2; D possibly corresponds to TRBD2 (5 bases). This CDR3 comprises 16 residues. CDR1 is SGHTS, CDR2 YDEGEE, per germline. V was shortened by 1 base and J by 1 base, with 11 bases between the two germline ends. DNA for the CDR3: TGTGCCAGCAGCTTGATCGACGGGGTGAACACCGGGGAGCTGTTTTTT. Protein product: CASSLIDGVNTGELFF.

The rearrangement uses TRBV19 and TRBJ2-6; 11 bases fit TRBD2. The CDR3 is 17 amino acids. Trimming removed 5 bases from V and 0 bases from J; junction bases left unmatched: 3. Per germline, CDR1 LNHDA and CDR2 SQIVND (reference sequence). The CDR3 region has the DNA TGTGCCAGTAGTGTCACTAGCGGGAGCTCTGGGGCCAACGTCCTGACTTTC. It specifies CASSVTSGSSGANVLTF.

V is TRBV18 and J is TRBJ1-2; no clear D. In germline, CDR1 is KGHSH, CDR2 LQKENI. V lost 6 bases and J 0 bases, leaving 14 bases between the germline ends. The CDR3 extends over 15 amino acids. The CDR3 spells CASSHGTDPNYGYTF. The CDR3 DNA follows: TGTGCCAGCTCCCATGGCACAGATCCTAACTATGGCTACACCTTC.

The chain has TRBV7-8 and TRBJ1-2, with a possible D match to TRBD1 (5 bases). The V gene lost 1 base and the J gene lost 1 base, with 10 bases spanning the gap. CDR3 length equals 15 residues. Germline-derived CDR1 and CDR2 are SGHVS and FQNEAQ. DNA of the CDR3: TGTGCCAGCAGCTTAGTACAGGAGTTTAACTATGGCTACACCTTC. The encoded protein is CASSLVQEFNYGYTF.